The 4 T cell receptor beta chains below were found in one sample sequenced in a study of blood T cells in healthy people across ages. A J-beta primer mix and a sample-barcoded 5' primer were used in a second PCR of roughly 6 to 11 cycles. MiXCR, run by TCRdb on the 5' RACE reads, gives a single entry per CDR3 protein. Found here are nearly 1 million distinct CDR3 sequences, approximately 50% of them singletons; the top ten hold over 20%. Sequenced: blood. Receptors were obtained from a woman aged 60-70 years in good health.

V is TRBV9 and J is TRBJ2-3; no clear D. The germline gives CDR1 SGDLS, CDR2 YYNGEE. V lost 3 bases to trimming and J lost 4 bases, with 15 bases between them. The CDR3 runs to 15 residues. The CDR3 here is CASSAMNHPADTQYF. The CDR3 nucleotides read TGTGCCAGCAGCGCTATGAACCACCCAGCAGATACGCAGTATTTT.

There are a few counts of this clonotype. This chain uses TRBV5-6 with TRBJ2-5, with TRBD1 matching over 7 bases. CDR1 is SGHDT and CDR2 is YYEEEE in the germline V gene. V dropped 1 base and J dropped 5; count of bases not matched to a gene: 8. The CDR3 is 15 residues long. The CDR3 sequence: CASSLQGVGEETQYF. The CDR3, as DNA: TGTGCCAGCAGCTTGCAGGGGGTAGGTGAGGAGACCCAGTACTTC.

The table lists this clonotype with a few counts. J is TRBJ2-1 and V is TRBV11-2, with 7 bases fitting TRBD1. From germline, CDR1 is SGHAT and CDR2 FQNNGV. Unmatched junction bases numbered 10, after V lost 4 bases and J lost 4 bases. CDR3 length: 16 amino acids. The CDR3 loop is CASSSLGQVGYNEQFF. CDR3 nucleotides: TGTGCCAGCAGCTCCCTAGGACAGGTGGGGTACAATGAGCAGTTCTTC.

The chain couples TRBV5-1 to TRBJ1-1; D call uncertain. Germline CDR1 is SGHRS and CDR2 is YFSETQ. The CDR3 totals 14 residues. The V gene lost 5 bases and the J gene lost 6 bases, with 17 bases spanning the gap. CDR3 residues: CASSREGVRPEAFF. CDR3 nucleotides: TGCGCCAGCAGTCGGGAGGGCGTGAGGCCTGAAGCTTTCTTT.